This T cell receptor (beta chain) emerged from a study of siplizumab effects on memory and regulatory T cells. Generated by immunoSEQ multiplex PCR, the TCRdb table keeps only in-frame clones and is missing some. The sample lists 85,000 to 95,000 clones, about 93% seen once, with around 0.31% in the top ten. CDR1 and CDR2 from the germline V gene are SGHKS and YYEKEE (reference sequence). This CDR3 has 12 residues. The V and J ends lost 2 bases and 10 bases respectively, with 12 bases between them. Overall study results and limits: Apparently more diverse than memory cells, naive T cells also seemed major alloresponse contributors.

Note on this clone: Its antigen is still unknown.

The sequencing input was non-Treg CD4+ T cells sorted from blood. The TCR was taken from a human donor in good health. V and J are TRBV5-5 and TRBJ1-2, with D possibly TRBD1 on 6 matching bases. The CDR3 bases are TGTGCCAGCAGCTTTAACCAGGGACACTACACCTTC. Its protein is CASSFNQGHYTF.